These 29 T cell receptor beta chains came from one sample sequenced in a study of human T cells and chemical hapten exposure. The time point: patch test 1, 2 weeks after DPC sensitization. Indicated treatment: therapeutic diphenylcyclopropenone sensitization with weekly scalp DPC. TCRdb processed the RACE reads anew with MiXCR; each CDR3 protein has one entry. The sample lists 300,000 to 350,000 distinct CDR3 sequences, roughly 6.9% occurring once. The sample consisted of whole blood, taken in connection with sensitization to the hapten diphenylcyclopropenone (DPC). These receptors were taken from a woman aged 18-29 years with alopecia areata. Some clones in this sample may be carry-over from other donors' samples.

This clonotype has ten or more counts. V and J are TRBV4-1 and TRBJ2-3, with 7 bases aligning to TRBD2. J gave up 6 bases and V 0 bases, and 9 bases lay outside the gene matches. Germline V lookup: CDR1 MGHRA, CDR2 YSYEKL. CDR3 size: 16 residues. CDR3 protein: CASSQDRSGVWDTQYF. The CDR3 DNA follows: TGCGCCAGCAGCCAAGATAGGAGCGGGGTATGGGATACGCAGTATTTT.

V gene TRBV20-1 combines with J gene TRBJ2-1, with 8 positions matching TRBD2. V lost 3 bases and J lost 4; bases outside the gene matches: 11. Germline V gene data show CDR1 as DFQATT and CDR2 as SNEGSKA (reference sequence). This CDR3 has 16 amino acids. This CDR3 reads CSASGRSGGLYNEQFF. The CDR3 region has the DNA TGCAGTGCTAGCGGTAGGAGCGGGGGCTTATACAATGAGCAGTTCTTC.

This clonotype occurred a few times. The chain joins TRBV3-1 to TRBJ1-5; D possibly corresponds to TRBD1 (5 bases). The germline CDR1 and CDR2 sequences are LGHDT and YNNKEL (reference sequence). The CDR3 length is 13 residues. V lost 1 base, J lost 5 bases, and 6 bases lay in between. CDR3 in DNA: TGTGCCAGCAGCCAAGTGACAGATCAGCCCCAGCATTTT. The encoded protein is CASSQVTDQPQHF.

This clonotype occurred a few times. The gene calls are TRBV20-1 and TRBJ1-6; 12 bases fit TRBD1. The V gene's germline CDR1 is DFQATT and CDR2 SNEGSKA (reference sequence). CDR3 length: 16 amino acids. Trimming cost V 6 bases and J 9 bases; bases outside gene matches: 12. The CDR3 here is CSARERDRGQGSPLHF. CDR3 DNA: TGCAGTGCCCGTGAGCGGGACAGGGGGCAAGGTTCACCCCTCCACTTT.

The genes are TRBV14 and TRBJ1-1; D not certain. The length of the CDR3 is 12 residues. V was clipped by 1 base and J by 10 bases, with 10 bases between them. Germline loops: CDR1 SGHDN, CDR2 FVKESK. CDR3 nucleotide sequence: TGTGCCAGCAGCCAAGTTACGTTTCTAGCTTTCTTT. Protein: CASSQVTFLAFF.

Ten or more counts support this clonotype. The rearrangement joins TRBV5-4 to TRBJ2-2, with D possibly being TRBD1 or TRBD2 (6 bases each). The CDR3 is 14 amino acids. Per the germline V gene, CDR1 is SGHNT and CDR2 is YYREEE (reference sequence). The germline V and J ends were trimmed by 1 base and 5 bases, with 9 bases remaining between them. CDR3 loop: CASSLPGATGELFF. The DNA of the CDR3 is TGTGCCAGCAGCTTGCCGGGGGCGACCGGGGAGCTGTTTTTT. Looking up the rest from reference TRBV5-4 and TRBJ2-2 gives the full variable domain: ETGVTQSPTHLIKTRGQQVTLRCSSQSGHNTVSWYQQALGQGPQFIFQYYREEENGRGNFPPRFSGLQFPNYSSELNVNALELDDSALYLCASSLPGATGELFFGEGSRLTVL.

This clonotype was observed at least ten times. V is TRBV12-3 or TRBV12-4 and J is TRBJ1-2; a weak D match, TRBD1 (6 bases). This CDR3 comprises 15 residues. Trimming left V 0 bases short and J 6 bases short, with 14 bases between. DNA for the CDR3: TGTGCCAGCAGTTTAGCGCTTCCCAGGGGCGATGGCTACACCTTC. As protein: CASSLALPRGDGYTF.

At least ten counts were recorded for this clonotype. The rearrangement links TRBV3-1 to TRBJ2-1, with 8 bases identical to TRBD1. Germline lookup yields CDR1 LGHDT and CDR2 YNNKEL (reference sequence). With V trimmed by 4 bases and J by 8 bases, 4 bases remained unmatched. The CDR3 is made up of 13 amino acids. This CDR3 reads CASSPGQVDEQFF. In nucleotides, the CDR3 is TGTGCCAGCAGCCCGGGACAGGTCGATGAGCAGTTCTTC.

This clonotype has at least ten counts. The DNA of the CDR3 is TGTGCCAGCAGCTTAGCGAGGGGGAACACCGGGGAGCTGTTTTTT. Amino acids: CASSLARGNTGELFF. The J gene is TRBJ2-2, the V gene TRBV7-8; D is possibly TRBD1 or TRBD2 (5 bases each). The CDR3 sequence is 15 residues long. V dropped 0 bases and J dropped 1 base, with 6 bases sitting between them. Germline V gene data show CDR1 as SGHVS and CDR2 as FQNEAQ.

At least ten counts were recorded for this clonotype. This chain joins TRBV7-2 and TRBJ2-3, with 13 positions matching TRBD2. CDR1 and CDR2 from the germline V gene are SGHTA and FQGNSA. The CDR3 is 17 amino acids. Unmatched junction bases numbered 6, after V lost 4 bases and J lost 2 bases. CDR3 region: CASSSYGTSGVTDTQYF. CDR3 nucleotides: TGTGCCAGCAGCTCCTACGGGACTAGCGGGGTCACAGATACGCAGTATTTT.

This clonotype was counted between two and nine times. The chain combines TRBV7-2 with TRBJ1-4; 7 positions match TRBD1. This CDR3 is 13 amino acids long. The V and J ends lost 4 bases and 7 bases, in that order; junction bases with no gene match: 3. Per the germline V gene, CDR1 is SGHTA and CDR2 is FQGNSA. CDR3 in amino acids: CASSSNRGEKLFF. The CDR3 region has the DNA TGTGCCAGCAGCTCGAACAGGGGTGAAAAACTGTTTTTT. The full variable domain, with the rest looked up from reference TRBV7-2 and TRBJ1-4, is GAGVSQSPSNKVTEKGKDVELRCDPISGHTALYWYRQSLGQGLEFLIYFQGNSAPDKSGLPSDRFSAERTGGSVSTLTIQRTQQEDSAVYLCASSSNRGEKLFFGSGTQLSVL.

In this sample, this clonotype turned up a few times. The rearrangement uses TRBV29-1 and TRBJ1-5; D not resolved. V was clipped by 6 bases and J by 0 bases, with 6 bases between them. This CDR3 contains 12 residues. CDR1 and CDR2 from the germline V gene are SQVTM and ANQGSEA. The CDR3 DNA follows: TGCAGCGTGGCGGGTAGCAATCAGCCCCAGCATTTT. Translated, it gives CSVAGSNQPQHF.

V and J are TRBV27 and TRBJ2-3; D tentatively fits TRBD1 or TRBD2 (5 bases each). The germline V and J ends were trimmed by 2 bases and 2 bases, with 17 bases remaining between them. CDR3 size: 17 residues. Germline CDR1 reads MNHEY; CDR2 reads SMNVEV (reference sequence). CDR3: CASSLMGVRDLTDTQYF. The DNA for the CDR3 is TGTGCCAGCAGTTTAATGGGAGTCAGGGACCTCACAGATACGCAGTATTTT.

Many counts were recorded for this clonotype. CDR3 in amino acids: CASSQGLAVETQYF. The CDR3 nucleotides are TGTGCCAGCAGCCAAGGACTAGCTGTAGAGACCCAGTACTTC. The chain recombines TRBV3-1 with TRBJ2-5; 7 bases are a match to TRBD2. Trimming took 1 base from V and 4 from J; bases not matched to a gene: 3. This CDR3 comprises 14 residues. Germline values: CDR1 LGHDT, CDR2 YNNKEL (reference sequence).

This clonotype has at least ten counts. The J gene is TRBJ1-4, the V gene TRBV7-6; D gene ambiguous. In germline, CDR1 is SGHVS, CDR2 FNYEAQ. This CDR3 spans 16 amino acids. V lost 1 base and J 0 bases, leaving 9 bases between the germline ends. The CDR3 DNA reads TGTGCCAGCAGCTTAGAGCACAGTGCAACTAATGAAAAACTGTTTTTT. Translated, it gives CASSLEHSATNEKLFF.

This clonotype showed up just a few times. The gene calls are TRBV7-2 and TRBJ2-3; perhaps TRBD2 as D (5 bases). CDR1 is SGHTA and CDR2 is FQGNSA in the germline V gene. The ends were cut back, 5 bases at V and 0 bases at J, with 12 bases in the middle. This CDR3 is built from 15 residues. CDR3 sequence (DNA): TGTGCCAGCAGCCCTGGACTTACTAGCACAGATACGCAGTATTTT. Its protein product is CASSPGLTSTDTQYF.

The genes are TRBV3-1 and TRBJ1-5; possibly TRBD1 for D (5 bases). The V gene's germline CDR1 is LGHDT and CDR2 YNNKEL (reference sequence). Trimming pared 0 bases from V and 6 bases from J, leaving 12 bases between. This CDR3 has 15 residues. The CDR3 is CASSQDGGASQPQHF. CDR3 DNA: TGTGCCAGCAGCCAAGATGGTGGGGCAAGTCAGCCCCAGCATTTT. Full variable domain (missing parts from reference TRBV3-1 and TRBJ1-5): DTAVSQTPKYLVTQMGNDKSIKCEQNLGHDTMYWYKQDSKKFLKIMFSYNNKELIINETVPNRFSPKSPDKAHLNLHINSLELGDSAVYFCASSQDGGASQPQHFGDGTRLSIL.

The chain is built from TRBV7-2 and TRBJ2-1; possibly TRBD2 for D (7 bases). Germline assignment: CDR1 SGHTA and CDR2 FQGNSA. The CDR3 totals 15 residues. V lost 1 base to trimming and J lost 8 bases, with 15 bases between them. In DNA, the CDR3 is TGTGCCAGCAGCTTAGTGGGGGGGCCTCTCTATGAGCAGTTCTTC. Protein sequence: CASSLVGGPLYEQFF.

This clonotype was seen many times. The chain recombines TRBV4-1 with TRBJ1-1; no reliable D call. Germline V gene lookup returns CDR1 MGHRA and CDR2 YSYEKL. This CDR3 is built from 15 residues. The germline V and J ends were trimmed by 2 bases and 4 bases, with 14 bases remaining between them. As DNA, the CDR3 is TGCGCCAGCAGCCAATCAGGAGCAGGAAGCACTGAAGCTTTCTTT. Translating gives CASSQSGAGSTEAFF.

This clonotype was counted many times. The J gene is TRBJ2-6, the V gene TRBV4-3; D tentatively reads TRBD1 or TRBD2 (5 bases each). Germline assignment: CDR1 LGHNA and CDR2 YSLEER. The CDR3 runs to 21 residues. V lost 0 bases and J 2 bases, leaving 23 bases between the germline ends. CDR3 sequence reads: CASSQDFRIPWLGAGANVLTF. The CDR3 DNA is TGCGCCAGCAGCCAAGATTTCCGGATCCCCTGGCTGGGGGCTGGGGCCAACGTCCTGACTTTC.

At least ten counts were recorded for this clonotype. The V gene is TRBV12-3 or TRBV12-4, the J gene TRBJ2-5, with 7 bases matching TRBD2. The CDR3 totals 11 residues. Trimming at V came to 8 bases and at J to 5 bases, leaving 2 bases not matched to a gene. The CDR3 nucleotides are TGTGCCAGCTTGCGGGGGGAGACCCAGTACTTC. It translates to CASLRGETQYF.

This clonotype was counted between two and nine times. In DNA form, the CDR3 reads TGTGCCAGCAGGCAAACAGGTGGGGGTCCCTATGGCTACACCTTC. It yields the protein CASRQTGGGPYGYTF. The V gene is TRBV12-3 or TRBV12-4, the J gene TRBJ1-2; a weak D match, TRBD1 (5 bases). V lost 6 bases and J lost 4, with 18 bases in between. The CDR3 length is 15 residues.

This clonotype was counted a few times. The gene calls are TRBV10-3 and TRBJ2-1; 7 bases line up with TRBD2. The CDR3 covers 15 residues. V dropped 3 bases and J dropped 8; count of bases not matched to a gene: 10. The V gene's germline CDR1 is ENHRY and CDR2 SYGVKD. CDR3 DNA: TGTGCCATCAGTGACCCTGGCGGGGGTGGTTATGAGCAGTTCTTC. This gives the protein CAISDPGGGGYEQFF.

This clonotype was seen at least ten times. The chain recombines TRBV3-1 with TRBJ2-3, with D possibly TRBD2 on 5 matching bases. V gave up 1 base and J gave up 0 bases, with 11 bases separating them. Germline CDR1 is LGHDT and CDR2 is YNNKEL (reference sequence). The CDR3 sequence is 16 residues long. The CDR3 spells CASSQGGLASTDTQYF. The CDR3 bases are TGTGCCAGCAGCCAAGGCGGGCTTGCTAGCACAGATACGCAGTATTTT.

This clonotype was counted a few times. This chain links TRBV12-3 or TRBV12-4 with TRBJ1-4; TRBD1 agrees at 11 bases. Losses at the gene ends were 5 bases for V and 1 base for J; bases not matched to a gene: 6. This CDR3 is 17 amino acids long. CDR3 DNA sequence: TGTGCCAGCAGTGCTGGACAGGGGGCCGGAACTAATGAAAAACTGTTTTTT. Translation gives CASSAGQGAGTNEKLFF.

In this sample, this clonotype turned up a few times. The chain couples TRBV20-1 to TRBJ1-6; the D gene is possibly TRBD1 (5 bases). The length of the CDR3 is 14 residues. V gave up 3 bases and J gave up 7 bases, with 13 bases separating them. Germline CDR1 is DFQATT and CDR2 is SNEGSKA (reference sequence). The CDR3 nucleotides read TGCAGTGCTAGTATTCAGGGCCAGAATTCACCCCTCCACTTT. It specifies CSASIQGQNSPLHF.

The chain recombines TRBV11-2 with TRBJ2-1; 8 bases agree with TRBD2. CDR3 size: 16 residues. CDR1 and CDR2 from the germline V gene are SGHAT and FQNNGV. V was clipped by 5 bases and J by 0 bases; unmatched bases: 6. CDR3 sequence reads: CASSPIAGSSYNEQFF. DNA of the CDR3: TGTGCCAGCAGCCCAATAGCGGGAAGCTCCTACAATGAGCAGTTCTTC.

This sequence joins TRBV9 and TRBJ2-3, with D maybe TRBD2 (6 bases). Germline CDR1 and CDR2: SGDLS and YYNGEE. The germline V and J ends were trimmed by 2 bases and 6 bases, with 13 bases remaining between them. This CDR3 has 14 residues. DNA for the CDR3: TGTGCCAGCAGCGTGAGGAGGGAACGGGATACGCAGTATTTT. Amino acids: CASSVRRERDTQYF.

This chain links TRBV29-1 with TRBJ2-7, with D possibly matching TRBD2 (6 bases). The CDR3 is 11 residues long. The ends were cut back, 6 bases at V and 2 bases at J, with 8 bases in the middle. Germline assignment: CDR1 SQVTM and CDR2 ANQGSEA. CDR3 sequence: CSVGGTYEQYF. The CDR3 DNA reads as TGCAGCGTCGGAGGGACCTACGAGCAGTACTTC.